This T cell receptor beta chain came from a study of blood T cell repertoires in COVID-19. Background on the study: Sources were T cells, B-cell-depleted T cells, or PBMCs; the material itself was cDNA or gDNA.

Seattle patients were enrolled during active infection and followed longitudinally. V gave up 4 bases and J gave up 0 bases, with 10 bases separating them. This CDR3 is 15 amino acids long. The germline V gene encodes CDR1 SGHKS and CDR2 YYEKEE (reference sequence). Generated by immunoSEQ multiplex PCR, the TCRdb table keeps only in-frame clones and is missing some. The repertoire holds some 110,000 clones, with approximately 90% as singletons. The material sequenced was peripheral blood. The chain joins TRBV5-5 to TRBJ1-4; no firm D call. This receptor was identified in a man between 45 and 60 years old with COVID-19, enrolled during active disease. The CDR3 region has the DNA TGTGCCAGCAGCCCCCGTTTCGCAACTAATGAAAAACTGTTTTTT. Translating gives CASSPRFATNEKLFF.